The clone carrying this TCR beta chain has a count of ten or more. Its specificity is unknown. This specimen comes from a study of T cells in Graves' hyperthyroidism and ophthalmopathy. Notes on the study in general: Clonotypes that were expanded in thyroid above 0.001 mostly appeared in blood too. Stable hyperthyroidism was told apart from ophthalmopathy by a model built on 13 V-J features.

The CDR3 regions of TCR beta were amplified from RNA transcripts. HTBI primers were used for first-round RT-PCR of the TCR CDR3. TCRdb called the multiplex PCR reads again in MiXCR, with one record for every CDR3 protein. Of roughly 500,000 distinct CDR3 sequences in the sample, 46% are singletons; the top ten hold under 20%. Uncontrolled infection, other autoimmune disease, pregnancy or lactation led to exclusion. Thyroid ultrasound and orbital computed tomography, with clinical symptoms and serum thyroxine and TRAb, informed diagnoses. This CDR3 comprises 19 residues. The V gene's germline CDR1 is SGHTA and CDR2 FQGNSA. Unmatched junction bases numbered 11, after V lost 0 bases and J lost 0 bases.

The sequence was collected from an adult woman with Graves' disease, either hyperthyroidism or ophthalmopathy (not recorded which). Sequencing was carried out using peripheral blood or thyroid tissue (not recorded which). The chain recombines TRBV7-2 with TRBJ1-2; TRBD1 aligns across 9 bases. The CDR3 sequence: CASSLAPGTGMGANYGYTF. The CDR3 coding sequence is TGTGCCAGCAGCTTAGCTCCCGGGACAGGGATGGGAGCTAACTATGGCTACACCTTC. The full variable domain, its missing parts supplied by reference TRBV7-2 and TRBJ1-2, is GAGVSQSPSNKVTEKGKDVELRCDPISGHTALYWYRQSLGQGLEFLIYFQGNSAPDKSGLPSDRFSAERTGGSVSTLTIQRTQQEDSAVYLCASSLAPGTGMGANYGYTFGSGTRLTVV.